Each of the 23 T cell receptor beta chains below was sequenced from the same sample in a study of T-cell memory formation after mild COVID-19. TCRdb re-derived calls from the 5' RACE reads in MiXCR, one entry per CDR3 protein. The sample holds fewer than 450,000 distinct CDR3 sequences, 24% seen once. Sequencing used PBMCs or a T cell subset sorted from them (not recorded which). These receptors were taken from an adult woman who had mild COVID-19 (a few samples of this study predate the infection). Cell type and time point are not known.

The genes are TRBV27 and TRBJ2-7, with no clear D. Germline values: CDR1 MNHEY, CDR2 SMNVEV (reference sequence). The ends were cut back, 6 bases at V and 3 bases at J, with 12 bases in the middle. The CDR3 is 13 residues long. Written as DNA, the CDR3 is TGTGCCAGCAGGCCCGCGGCAGACTACGAGCAGTACTTC. Its protein is CASRPAADYEQYF.

This clonotype came up once. The V gene is TRBV7-3, the J gene TRBJ2-3; the D is unclear. Per the germline V gene, CDR1 is SGHTA and CDR2 is FQGTGA. The CDR3 loop spans 13 amino acids. Trimming cost V 5 bases and J 5 bases, with 11 bases left between them. In DNA form, the CDR3 reads TGTGCCAGCAGCAGAACTTACGAAGATACGCAGTATTTT. It yields the protein CASSRTYEDTQYF. Using reference TRBV7-3 and TRBJ2-3 for the parts outside the CDR3, the full variable domain is GAGVSQTPSNKVTEKGKYVELRCDPISGHTALYWYRQSLGQGPEFLIYFQGTGAADDSGLPNDRFFAVRPEGSVSTLKIQRTERGDSAVYLCASSRTYEDTQYFGPGTRLTVL.

The CDR3 sequence: CATSLGTLSHNEQFF. The CDR3 DNA follows: TGTGCCACCAGCCTTGGGACGCTAAGCCACAATGAGCAGTTCTTC. This chain connects TRBV15 to TRBJ2-1; either TRBD1 or TRBD2 may fit D (5 bases each). CDR3 length equals 15 residues. The ends were cut back, 5 bases at V and 5 bases at J, with 16 bases in the middle. The germline V gene encodes CDR1 LNHNV and CDR2 YYDKDF (reference sequence).

Worth noting for this clonotype: With a much larger clone just one base away, this may be a read error. This chain connects TRBV11-2 to TRBJ2-1, with no clear D. The CDR3 runs to 15 residues. The V gene lost 1 base and the J gene lost 8 bases, with 15 bases spanning the gap. The V gene's germline CDR1 is SGHAT and CDR2 FQNNGV. CDR3: CASSLAPVSWDEQFF. The CDR3 DNA sequence: TGTGCCAGCAGCTTAGCTCCGGTATCTTGGGATGAGCAGTTCTTC. The variable domain in full, completed from reference TRBV11-2 and TRBJ2-1, reads EAGVAQSPRYKIIEKRQSVAFWCNPISGHATLYWYQQILGQGPKLLIQFQNNGVVDDSQLPKDRFSAERLKGVDSTLKIQPAKLEDSAVYLCASSLAPVSWDEQFFGPGTRLTVL.

The chain uses TRBV18 and TRBJ2-5; 11 nucleotides align to TRBD2. V dropped 3 bases and J dropped 1; count of bases not matched to a gene: 10. Germline-derived CDR1 and CDR2 are KGHSH and LQKENI. CDR3 size: 18 residues. The CDR3 DNA is TGTGCCAGCTCACCGTCTGCAATAGCGGGGGGGATCCAAGAGACCCAGTACTTC. This sequence encodes CASSPSAIAGGIQETQYF. The full variable domain, in which reference TRBV18 and TRBJ2-5 provide the parts outside the CDR3, is NAGVMQNPRHLVRRRGQEARLRCSPMKGHSHVYWYRQLPEEGLKFMVYLQKENIIDESGMPKERFSAEFPKEGPSILRIQQVVRGDSAAYFCASSPSAIAGGIQETQYFGPGTRLLVL.

This clonotype was detected many times. V is TRBV29-1 and J is TRBJ1-2, with D possibly matching TRBD1 (5 bases). V shed 4 bases and J shed 3 bases, with 12 bases lying between them. Germline values: CDR1 SQVTM, CDR2 ANQGSEA. There are 13 residues in the CDR3. The CDR3 DNA reads TGCAGCGTTGGAGGACTGGGGGACTATGGCTACACCTTC. It is translated as CSVGGLGDYGYTF. The whole variable domain, filled in from reference TRBV29-1 and TRBJ1-2, reads SAVISQKPSRDICQRGTSLTIQCQVDSQVTMMFWYRQQPGQSLTLIATANQGSEATYESGFVIDKFPISRPNLTFSTLTVSNMSPEDSSIYLCSVGGLGDYGYTFGSGTRLTVV.

This chain uses TRBV7-9 with TRBJ1-1; possible D gene TRBD1, 6 bases. The CDR3 covers 14 residues. Between the trimmed V and J ends, which lost 4 bases and 2 bases, there was a span of 11 bases. Germline-derived CDR1 and CDR2 are SEHNR and FQNEAQ (reference sequence). CDR3 bases: TGTGCCAGCAGCTCCGACAGGAGAAACACTGAAGCTTTCTTT. It specifies CASSSDRRNTEAFF.

This clonotype occurred a few times. The chain has TRBV3-1 and TRBJ2-3; D not certain. V was trimmed by 3 bases and J by 6 bases, leaving 10 bases between them. Germline V lookup: CDR1 LGHDT, CDR2 YNNKEL (reference sequence). This CDR3 spans 13 amino acids. The CDR3 spells CASSQVRSDTQYF. In nucleotides, the CDR3 is TGTGCCAGCAGCCAGGTTAGGTCGGATACGCAGTATTTT.

This clonotype was recorded many times. V is TRBV7-2 and J is TRBJ1-4; D might be TRBD1 (6 bases). The CDR3 totals 14 residues. V shed 9 bases and J shed 8 bases, with 19 bases lying between them. Germline CDR1 and CDR2: SGHTA and FQGNSA. In DNA form, the CDR3 reads TGTGCCAGTCAGTCCCCAGGGGTTCGGGAAAAACTGTTTTTT. This codes for CASQSPGVREKLFF.

The rearrangement joins TRBV7-8 to TRBJ1-2; no reliable D call. CDR1 is SGHVS, CDR2 FQNEAQ, per germline. The CDR3 contains 15 residues. V dropped 2 bases and J dropped 8 bases, with 18 bases sitting between them. This CDR3 reads CASSLSPSLLGGYTF. CDR3 DNA: TGTGCCAGCAGCTTATCCCCCTCACTCCTCGGAGGCTACACCTTC. The full variable domain, with the rest looked up from reference TRBV7-8 and TRBJ1-2, is GAGVSQSPRYKVAKRGQDVALRCDPISGHVSLFWYQQALGQGPEFLTYFQNEAQLDKSGLPSDRFFAERPEGSVSTLKIQRTQQEDSAVYLCASSLSPSLLGGYTFGSGTRLTVV.

The rearrangement links TRBV9 to TRBJ2-5; TRBD2 matches 7 bases. J gave up 5 bases and V 1 base, and 11 bases lay outside the gene matches. Germline CDR1 is SGDLS and CDR2 is YYNGEE. The CDR3 is made up of 16 amino acids. The CDR3: CASSVSAGAVRETQYF. CDR3 nucleotides: TGTGCCAGCAGCGTATCCGCGGGAGCGGTGAGGGAGACCCAGTACTTC.

The genes are TRBV12-3 or TRBV12-4 and TRBJ2-3; unclear D gene. V lost 6 bases to trimming and J lost 0 bases, with 7 bases between them. The CDR3 runs 13 residues. The CDR3 bases are TGTGCCAGCAGCATAAGTAGCACAGATACGCAGTATTTT. Translated: CASSISSTDTQYF.

This chain connects TRBV6-1 to TRBJ2-2, with a weak D call TRBD2 (5 bases). From germline, CDR1 is MNHNS and CDR2 SASEGT. CDR3 length: 12 amino acids. The V gene lost 5 bases and the J gene lost 10 bases, with 11 bases spanning the gap. CDR3 amino acids: CASSSQRKELFF. CDR3 bases: TGTGCCAGCAGTTCTCAGCGGAAGGAGCTGTTTTTT.

The V gene is TRBV4-2, the J gene TRBJ2-5; TRBD2 aligns across 14 bases. The CDR3 sequence is 16 residues long. Germline trimming cut 5 bases from V and 1 base from J; bases unmatched to any gene: 3. Germline CDR1 and CDR2: LGHNA and YNFKEQ. The CDR3 region has the DNA TGTGCCAGCAGCGTGACTAGCGGGGGGGCCCAAGAGACCCAGTACTTC. Its translation: CASSVTSGGAQETQYF.

This clonotype has a handful of counts. The V gene is TRBV18, the J gene TRBJ2-7; unclear D gene. There are 13 residues in the CDR3. Trimming removed 6 bases from V and 3 bases from J, with 12 bases in between. Germline assignment: CDR1 KGHSH and CDR2 LQKENI. CDR3 sequence reads: CASSQGPVYEQYF. CDR3 DNA: TGTGCCAGCTCCCAAGGACCGGTCTACGAGCAGTACTTC.

This clonotype was counted only a few times. The chain is built from TRBV7-2 and TRBJ2-5; no definite D call. The germline gives CDR1 SGHTA, CDR2 FQGNSA. The CDR3 runs to 13 residues. V shed 5 bases and J shed 5 bases, with 12 bases lying between them. The CDR3 protein is CASSPVGPETQYF. The CDR3 DNA follows: TGTGCCAGCAGCCCAGTCGGTCCCGAGACCCAGTACTTC.

This chain uses TRBV24-1 with TRBJ2-7, with D maybe TRBD1 (6 bases). Trimming took off 10 bases at V and 5 bases at J, with 17 bases between the two ends. Germline CDR1 and CDR2: KGHDR and SFDVKD. The CDR3 length is 13 residues. CDR3 DNA sequence: TGTGCCACGGGGACATCCCAAACAGACGAGCAGTACTTC. This gives the protein CATGTSQTDEQYF.

Only a few counts were recorded for this clonotype. The rearrangement links TRBV12-3 or TRBV12-4 to TRBJ1-2; possibly TRBD1 for D (6 bases). This CDR3 has 14 amino acids. V dropped 5 bases and J dropped 4 bases, with 14 bases sitting between them. In nucleotides, the CDR3 is TGTGCCAGCAGTCCCCATACAGGGACCTATGGCTACACCTTC. Translated: CASSPHTGTYGYTF.

The V call is TRBV20-1, the J call TRBJ1-1; D perhaps matches TRBD1 (5 bases). CDR1 and CDR2 from the germline V gene are DFQATT and SNEGSKA (reference sequence). The CDR3 totals 16 residues. Deletions cut 1 base from V and 6 bases from J, with 21 bases between. As DNA, the CDR3 is TGCAGTGCTAGAGGATTCGAACCGGGACGGATTTCTGAAGCTTTCTTT. This encodes CSARGFEPGRISEAFF.

This clonotype was picked up a small number of times. This rearrangement joins TRBV15 to TRBJ1-1, with unresolved D. Germline V gene lookup returns CDR1 LNHNV and CDR2 YYDKDF (reference sequence). The V gene lost 3 bases and the J gene lost 3 bases, with 17 bases spanning the gap. The CDR3 is 16 residues long. CDR3 loop: CATSSSGGNLDTEAFF. The CDR3 DNA reads as TGTGCCACCAGCAGTTCAGGTGGGAACCTGGACACTGAAGCTTTCTTT. The complete variable domain, with remaining parts taken from reference TRBV15 and TRBJ1-1, reads DAMVIQNPRYQVTQFGKPVTLSCSQTLNHNVMYWYQQKSSQAPKLLFHYYDKDFNNEADTPDNFQSRRPNTSFCFLDIRSPGLGDTAMYLCATSSSGGNLDTEAFFGQGTRLTVV.

V gene TRBV6-6 combines with J gene TRBJ2-2; TRBD1 might be the D (5 bases). V lost 0 bases, J lost 4 bases, and 12 bases lay in between. The CDR3 has 16 residues. Per germline, CDR1 MNHNY and CDR2 SVGAGI (reference sequence). The CDR3 nucleotides read TGTGCCAGCAGTTACTCGGTGGGGCCCCTCACCGGGGAGCTGTTTTTT. This translates into CASSYSVGPLTGELFF.

About this clonotype: The junction departs from germline at one end; a sequencing error may be responsible. This chain joins TRBV11-2 and TRBJ2-7; TRBD2 might be the D (6 bases). Looked up from germline, CDR1 is SGHAT and CDR2 is FQNNGV. This CDR3 region has 11 residues. The CDR3 DNA follows: TGTGCCAGCAGCCCCACCCGGGAGCTGTACTTC. Translated, it gives CASSPTRELYF.

In this sample, this clonotype turned up a few times. J is TRBJ2-7 and V is TRBV6-2 or TRBV6-3, with 10 bases identical to TRBD2. V shed 5 bases, J shed 5 bases, and the junction held 12 bases outside the gene matches. This CDR3 comprises 16 residues. Germline CDR1 is MNHEY and CDR2 is SVGEGT. DNA of the CDR3: TGTGCCAGCAGTGGTCGGGTAGCGGGAGGTACAGACGAGCAGTACTTC. Protein: CASSGRVAGGTDEQYF.